Listed here are 6 T cell receptor beta chains from one sample, sequenced in a study of identical twins. One entry per CDR3 protein results from TCRdb running MiXCR on the 5' RACE reads. The sample comprises a few hundred thousand distinct CDR3 sequences, 24% of which are singletons, and around 3% rests with the top ten. These data were likewise used in another study, on T cells expressing NK-cell markers.

Sequenced: CD4+ T cells sorted from blood. The receptors were sampled from a woman between 18 and 30 years old in good health.

The chain is built from TRBV7-2 and TRBJ2-1, with 8 bases lining up with TRBD2. Per the germline V gene, CDR1 is SGHTA and CDR2 is FQGNSA. This CDR3 is 16 amino acids long. The V and J ends lost 1 base and 7 bases, in that order; junction bases with no gene match: 9. The CDR3 DNA reads as TGTGCCAGCAGCTTAGTTGCCCGGGCGGGGGGAAATGAGCAGTTCTTC. Its translation is CASSLVARAGGNEQFF.

The chain links TRBV11-2 to TRBJ2-7; D remains ambiguous. The V end lost 4 bases, the J end lost 0 bases, and 13 bases lay between the germline ends. This CDR3 region has 15 residues. CDR1 is SGHAT and CDR2 is FQNNGV in the germline V gene. The CDR3 bases are TGTGCCAGCAGCTCAGATGTACGCATCTCCTACGAGCAGTACTTC. This sequence encodes CASSSDVRISYEQYF.

V and J are TRBV20-1 and TRBJ2-3; 7 bases fit TRBD1. The CDR3 sequence is 14 residues long. Germline CDR1 DFQATT, CDR2 SNEGSKA (reference sequence). The V and J ends lost 0 bases and 6 bases, in that order; junction bases with no gene match: 6. The CDR3 sequence: CSARDPTRGDTQYF. In nucleotides, the CDR3 is TGCAGTGCTAGAGACCCGACCAGGGGGGATACGCAGTATTTT.

The CDR3 sequence: CASGYQGYGYTF. The CDR3 coding sequence is TGTGCTAGTGGTTACCAAGGCTATGGCTACACCTTC. This chain links TRBV12-5 with TRBJ1-2; D gene ambiguous. Germline assignment: CDR1 LGHNT and CDR2 FRNRAP. The V gene lost 4 bases and the J gene lost 4 bases, with 7 bases spanning the gap. This CDR3 has 12 amino acids.

This clonotype was detected a few times. The chain links TRBV7-9 to TRBJ2-5; TRBD2 is a possible D gene (6 bases). Germline values: CDR1 SEHNR, CDR2 FQNEAQ (reference sequence). The ends were cut back, 3 bases at V and 3 bases at J, with 14 bases in the middle. This CDR3 comprises 15 residues. The CDR3 bases are TGTGCCAGCAGCTTGCGGAGACTAGGAAAAGAGACCCAGTACTTC. Protein: CASSLRRLGKETQYF.

CDR3 residues: CSATLAGGHNEQFF. CDR3 in DNA: TGCAGTGCTACACTAGCGGGGGGTCACAATGAGCAGTTCTTC. The V and J genes are TRBV20-1 and TRBJ2-1; TRBD2 matches at 12 bases. Germline lookup yields CDR1 DFQATT and CDR2 SNEGSKA (reference sequence). The ends lost 4 bases at V and 5 bases at J; junction bases unmatched: 3. The CDR3 is 14 residues long.